One sample yielded the 22 T cell receptor beta chains listed below, sequenced in a study of shared clonotypes between healthy human individuals. The assay was immunoSEQ multiplex PCR, and TCRdb's table has in-frame clones only and misses some. This sample has about 2.3 million clones, with under 95% found just once. Sequencing was carried out using naive CD4+ T cells from PBMCs. This sample's subset: CD45RA+ positively selected. These receptors all stem from a man younger than 35 in good health. Some clones in this sample may be carry-over from other donors' samples.

The chain links TRBV7-9 to TRBJ2-1, with TRBD2 matching 10 bases. CDR1 and CDR2 from the germline V gene are SEHNR and FQNEAQ (reference sequence). V lost 5 bases to trimming and J lost 5 bases; unmatched junction nucleotides: 15. This CDR3 comprises 18 residues. The CDR3: CASSAPTSGPQHDNEQFF. CDR3 coding DNA: TGTGCCAGCAGCGCCCCGACTAGCGGGCCGCAACACGACAATGAGCAGTTCTTC.

V usage is TRBV27 and J usage is TRBJ2-3; 9 nucleotides match TRBD2. V trimming: 4 bases; J trimming: 1 base; junction bases outside the gene matches: 6. This CDR3 contains 16 residues. Germline CDR1 and CDR2: MNHEY and SMNVEV (reference sequence). CDR3 sequence reads: CASSSYSGSGTDTQYF. In nucleotides, the CDR3 is TGTGCCAGCAGTTCCTATAGCGGGAGTGGCACAGATACGCAGTATTTT.

The CDR3 DNA sequence: TGTGCCAGCAGTTACTGGGGTGGAGCGGGGCACAATGAGCAGTTCTTC. This encodes CASSYWGGAGHNEQFF. V gene TRBV6-5 combines with J gene TRBJ2-1; 7 bases line up with TRBD2. The germline CDR1 and CDR2 sequences are MNHEY and SVGAGI. CDR3 length: 16 residues. V was pared by 1 base and J by 5 bases, with 8 bases of the junction left unmatched.

This clone was picked up a small number of times. The V gene is TRBV10-3, the J gene TRBJ1-1; 7 positions agree with TRBD1. Unmatched junction bases numbered 3, after V lost 4 bases and J lost 10 bases. From germline, CDR1 is ENHRY and CDR2 SYGVKD. The CDR3 runs to 11 residues. CDR3 residues: CAISGQGRAFF. CDR3 in DNA: TGTGCCATCAGTGGACAGGGCAGAGCTTTCTTT.

This clone was seen only once. The CDR3 loop reads CASSAGQGLLDEQFF. The CDR3 nucleotides are TGTGCCAGCAGCGCAGGACAGGGGTTGTTGGATGAGCAGTTCTTC. The chain couples TRBV5-4 to TRBJ2-1, with 9 bases lining up with TRBD1. The CDR3 has 15 residues. Germline CDR1 and CDR2: SGHNT and YYREEE (reference sequence). The ends lost 4 bases at V and 8 bases at J; junction bases unmatched: 10.

This chain joins TRBV14 and TRBJ2-5, with unresolved D. The germline gives CDR1 SGHDN, CDR2 FVKESK. This CDR3 is 13 amino acids long. Trimming took 1 base from V and 5 from J, leaving 8 bases between them. This chain's CDR3 is CASSQGTTETQYF. The CDR3 DNA reads as TGTGCCAGCAGCCAAGGTACGACGGAGACCCAGTACTTC.

The chain carries TRBV6-5 and TRBJ2-3; D perhaps matches TRBD2 (5 bases). This CDR3 is built from 15 residues. V dropped 2 bases and J dropped 0 bases, with 9 bases sitting between them. Per the germline V gene, CDR1 is MNHEY and CDR2 is SVGAGI. The CDR3 loop is CASSYAGQSTDTQYF. CDR3 in DNA: TGTGCCAGCAGTTACGCGGGTCAAAGCACAGATACGCAGTATTTT.

Remarks on this clone: The same CDR3 also results from other DNA sequences found in this sample. This sequence joins TRBV5-1 and TRBJ2-1, with TRBD2 identical over 10 bases. From germline, CDR1 is SGHRS and CDR2 YFSETQ. This CDR3 has 15 amino acids. After removal of 4 bases from V and 1 base from J, the junction contained 2 bases not matched to a gene. The CDR3 loop is CASSLTSGSYNEQFF. The CDR3 bases are TGCGCCAGCAGCCTGACTAGCGGGTCCTACAATGAGCAGTTCTTC.

This clone was detected only once. The chain couples TRBV19 to TRBJ2-3; perhaps TRBD2 as D (5 bases). The CDR3 has 13 amino acids. Trimming took off 4 bases at V and 6 bases at J, with 11 bases between the two ends. Germline assignment: CDR1 LNHDA and CDR2 SQIVND (reference sequence). Here the CDR3 reads CASSKAVMDTQYF. CDR3 in DNA: TGTGCCAGTAGTAAAGCGGTGATGGATACGCAGTATTTT.

This chain links TRBV28 with TRBJ1-5, with 7 bases fitting TRBD1. The CDR3 extends over 14 amino acids. J gave up 5 bases and V 2 bases, and 3 bases lay outside the gene matches. Germline values: CDR1 MDHEN, CDR2 SYDVKM. Here the CDR3 reads CASSLDRGHQPQHF. CDR3 nucleotides: TGTGCCAGCAGTTTAGATAGGGGGCATCAGCCCCAGCATTTT.

This chain joins TRBV7-2 and TRBJ2-1; unclear D gene. CDR1 and CDR2 from the germline V gene are SGHTA and FQGNSA. CDR3 length: 14 amino acids. The V and J ends lost 2 bases and 4 bases respectively, with 9 bases between them. Here the CDR3 reads CASSLQPEYNEQFF. CDR3 coding DNA: TGTGCCAGCAGCTTACAGCCGGAATACAATGAGCAGTTCTTC.

This chain joins TRBV28 and TRBJ1-2, with D possibly being TRBD1 (5 bases). Germline V gives CDR1 MDHEN, CDR2 SYDVKM. The CDR3 extends over 17 amino acids. The V end lost 3 bases, the J end lost 4 bases, and 21 bases lay between the germline ends. The CDR3 DNA follows: TGTGCCAGCAGTTTGGGAGGGCCGGGGGGTCGCGGCTATGGCTACACCTTC. Translation: CASSLGGPGGRGYGYTF.

The V call is TRBV9, the J call TRBJ2-7; 11 bases align to TRBD2. V gave up 0 bases and J gave up 2 bases; unmatched junction bases: 4. The CDR3 contains 16 residues. The V gene's germline CDR1 is SGDLS and CDR2 YYNGEE. The DNA of the CDR3 is TGTGCCAGCAGCGTAGGCGTACTAGCGGGAGCCTACGAGCAGTACTTC. Translation: CASSVGVLAGAYEQYF.

This chain joins TRBV5-5 and TRBJ2-7; weak D call: TRBD1 (5 bases). V lost 0 bases and J 5 bases, leaving 15 bases between the germline ends. The CDR3 sequence is 15 residues long. The germline CDR1 and CDR2 sequences are SGHKS and YYEKEE (reference sequence). CDR3: CASSLGPGILHEQYF. The CDR3 DNA is TGTGCCAGCAGCTTGGGTCCAGGGATTCTGCACGAGCAGTACTTC. Full variable domain (outside the CDR3, taken from reference TRBV5-5 and TRBJ2-7): DAGVTQSPTHLIKTRGQQVTLRCSPISGHKSVSWYQQVLGQGPQFIFQYYEKEERGRGNFPDRFSARQFPNYSSELNVNALLLGDSALYLCASSLGPGILHEQYFGPGTRLTVT.

V usage is TRBV7-2 and J usage is TRBJ1-5; D not certain. The V and J ends lost 1 base and 0 bases respectively, with 19 bases between them. The length of the CDR3 is 19 residues. Germline loops: CDR1 SGHTA, CDR2 FQGNSA. CDR3 region: CASSLVSAGSYYSNQPQHF. The DNA of the CDR3 is TGTGCCAGCAGCTTAGTTTCTGCAGGTTCTTACTATAGCAATCAGCCCCAGCATTTT.

The V gene is TRBV29-1, the J gene TRBJ1-1; D remains ambiguous. This CDR3 comprises 12 residues. Between the trimmed V and J ends, which lost 6 bases and 5 bases, there was a span of 13 bases. Germline assignment: CDR1 SQVTM and CDR2 ANQGSEA. CDR3 region: CSVGAFGTEAFF. In DNA form, the CDR3 reads TGCAGCGTGGGTGCCTTTGGGACTGAAGCTTTCTTT. The complete variable domain, with remaining parts taken from reference TRBV29-1 and TRBJ1-1, reads SAVISQKPSRDICQRGTSLTIQCQVDSQVTMMFWYRQQPGQSLTLIATANQGSEATYESGFVIDKFPISRPNLTFSTLTVSNMSPEDSSIYLCSVGAFGTEAFFGQGTRLTVV.

This chain links TRBV5-4 with TRBJ2-2; maybe TRBD1 (8 bases). Germline values: CDR1 SGHNT, CDR2 YYREEE (reference sequence). This CDR3 spans 15 amino acids. V was shortened by 4 bases and J by 7 bases, with 17 bases between the two germline ends. As DNA, the CDR3 is TGTGCCAGCAGCGGAAACAGGGGGGGAGGCGGGGAGCTGTTTTTT. Its protein product is CASSGNRGGGGELFF.

V usage is TRBV6-6 and J usage is TRBJ1-1; D not certain. Trimming removed 5 bases from V and 3 bases from J, with 13 bases in between. CDR1 MNHNY and CDR2 SVGAGI come from the germline V gene (reference sequence). This CDR3 contains 14 residues. CDR3 DNA: TGTGCCAGCAGTCTCAGCGGTATGGACACTGAAGCTTTCTTT. Its translation: CASSLSGMDTEAFF.

The V gene is TRBV7-6, the J gene TRBJ1-1, with D perhaps TRBD1 (5 bases). Trimming removed 2 bases from V and 2 bases from J, with 9 bases in between. Germline V gene sequence: CDR1 SGHVS, CDR2 FNYEAQ. The CDR3 is made up of 14 amino acids. CDR3 in DNA: TGTGCCAGCAGCTTACTTGGACATAACACTGAAGCTTTCTTT. It translates to CASSLLGHNTEAFF.

This chain uses TRBV5-6 with TRBJ2-3; 11 positions agree with TRBD2. J was trimmed by 4 bases and V by 4 bases; bases with no gene match: 8. Germline CDR1 reads SGHDT; CDR2 reads YYEEEE. The CDR3 totals 16 residues. The CDR3 protein is CASSNLAGGPSDTQYF. In DNA form, the CDR3 reads TGTGCCAGCAGCAATTTAGCGGGAGGGCCGTCAGATACGCAGTATTTT.

The CDR3 DNA reads TGCGCCAGCAGCGGGGACAGTTTAAATTCACCCCTCCACTTT. Its protein is CASSGDSLNSPLHF. V and J are TRBV5-1 and TRBJ1-6; TRBD1 matches 7 bases. The CDR3 is made up of 14 amino acids. Per germline, CDR1 SGHRS and CDR2 YFSETQ. After removal of 4 bases from V and 7 bases from J, the junction contained 5 bases not matched to a gene.

The genes are TRBV28 and TRBJ1-3; 7 bases align to TRBD1. The junction had 4 bases not matched to a gene; V was cut back by 5 bases and J by 3 bases. Germline CDR1 and CDR2: MDHEN and SYDVKM. The CDR3 totals 14 residues. This chain's CDR3 is CASSRGGGGNTIYF. DNA for the CDR3: TGTGCCAGCAGTCGAGGGGGCGGTGGAAACACCATATATTTT.